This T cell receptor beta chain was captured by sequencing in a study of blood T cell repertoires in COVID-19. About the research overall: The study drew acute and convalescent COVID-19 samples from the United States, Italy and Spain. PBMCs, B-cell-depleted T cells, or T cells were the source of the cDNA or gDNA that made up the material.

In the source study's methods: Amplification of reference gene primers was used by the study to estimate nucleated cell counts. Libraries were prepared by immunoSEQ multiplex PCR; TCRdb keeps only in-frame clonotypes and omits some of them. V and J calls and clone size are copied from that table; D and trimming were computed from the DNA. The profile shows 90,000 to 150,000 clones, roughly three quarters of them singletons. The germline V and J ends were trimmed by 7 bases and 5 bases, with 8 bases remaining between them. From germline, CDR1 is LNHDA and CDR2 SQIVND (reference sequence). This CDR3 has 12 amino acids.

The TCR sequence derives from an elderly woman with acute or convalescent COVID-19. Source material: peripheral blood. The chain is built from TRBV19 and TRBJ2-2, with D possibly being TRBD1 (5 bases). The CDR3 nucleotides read TGTGCCAGTACCCAGGGAACCGGGGAGCTGTTTTTT. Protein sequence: CASTQGTGELFF.